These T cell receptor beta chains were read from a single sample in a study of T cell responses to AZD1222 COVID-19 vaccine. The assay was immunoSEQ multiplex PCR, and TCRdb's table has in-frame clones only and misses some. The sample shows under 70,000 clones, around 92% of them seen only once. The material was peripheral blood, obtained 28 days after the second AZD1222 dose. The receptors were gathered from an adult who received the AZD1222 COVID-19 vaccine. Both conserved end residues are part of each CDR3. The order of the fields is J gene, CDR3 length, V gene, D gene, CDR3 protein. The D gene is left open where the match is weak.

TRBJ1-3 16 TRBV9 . CASSVGVRLSGNTIYF
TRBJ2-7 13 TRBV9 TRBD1 CASSGQGAYEQYF
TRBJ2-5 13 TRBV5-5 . CASSLGDGETQYF
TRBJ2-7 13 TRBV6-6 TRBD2 CASLLTSGNEQYF
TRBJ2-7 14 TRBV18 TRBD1 CASSRGQGVGEQYF
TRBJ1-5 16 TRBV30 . CAWTPAGRGSNQPQHF
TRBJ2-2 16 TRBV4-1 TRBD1 CASSQLGQANTGELFF
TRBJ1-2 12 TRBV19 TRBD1 CASSHRGSGYTF
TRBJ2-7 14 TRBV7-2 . CASSLDRAVYEQYF
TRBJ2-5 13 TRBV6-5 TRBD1 CASSRDRGETQYF
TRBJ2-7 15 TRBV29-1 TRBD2 CSVKGLAGERGEQYF
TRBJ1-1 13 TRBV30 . CAWSVNPDSQAFF
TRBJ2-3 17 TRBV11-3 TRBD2 CASSHGTSGGRKDTQYF
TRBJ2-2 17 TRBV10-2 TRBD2 CASSDIDGRALTGELFF
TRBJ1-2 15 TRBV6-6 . CASSQIMAANYGYTF
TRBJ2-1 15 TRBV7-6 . CASSLTNSVNNEQFF
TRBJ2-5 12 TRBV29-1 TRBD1 CSVAGGRETQYF
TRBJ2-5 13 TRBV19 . CASIGGDRETQYF
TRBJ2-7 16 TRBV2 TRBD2 CASRGATSGSYYEQYF
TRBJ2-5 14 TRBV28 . CASSRDGTRETQYF
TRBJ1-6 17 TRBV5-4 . CASSLAGGGWDNSPLHF
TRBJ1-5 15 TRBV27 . CASSLSSGQGQPQHF
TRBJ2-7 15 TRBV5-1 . CASSPKEGRIYEQYF
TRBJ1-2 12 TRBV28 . CASSSPNYGYTF
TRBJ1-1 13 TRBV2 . CASSDRGYTEAFF
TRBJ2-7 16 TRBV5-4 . CASSLGLGNSPREQYF
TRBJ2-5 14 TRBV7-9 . CASSPTGRQETQYF
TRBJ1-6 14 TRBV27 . CASSLVGGNSPLHF
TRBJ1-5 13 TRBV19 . CATSRGSNQPQHF
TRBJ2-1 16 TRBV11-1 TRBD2 CASSYLAGGGYNEQFF
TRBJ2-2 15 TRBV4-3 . CASSPQIGRPGELFF
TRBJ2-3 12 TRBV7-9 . CASSFTRDAEYF
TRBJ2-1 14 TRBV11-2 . CASSSEGGHGEQFF
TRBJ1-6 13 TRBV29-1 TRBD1 CSARTGYNSPLHF
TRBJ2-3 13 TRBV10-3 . CAVGRGQEDTQYF
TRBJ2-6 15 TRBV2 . CASGQGGSGANVLTF
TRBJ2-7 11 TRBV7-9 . CASSLGGLWYF
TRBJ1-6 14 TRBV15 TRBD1 CATATQTGDSPLHF
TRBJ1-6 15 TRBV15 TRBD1 CATSRDNRGESPLHF
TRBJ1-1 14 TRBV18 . CASSPRGENTEAFF
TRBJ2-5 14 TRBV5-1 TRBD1 CASKGTGGEETQYF
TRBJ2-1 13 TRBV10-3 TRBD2 CAISPTSGNEQFF
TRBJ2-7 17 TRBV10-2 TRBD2 CASSEAQVAGGPYEQYF
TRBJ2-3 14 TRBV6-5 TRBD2 CASRLGLAGDTQYF
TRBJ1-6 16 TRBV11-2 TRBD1 CASSLGRGPSNSPLHF
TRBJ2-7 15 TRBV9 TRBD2 CASSVGTAGVYEQYF
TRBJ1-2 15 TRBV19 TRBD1 CASSTRTGTNYGYTF
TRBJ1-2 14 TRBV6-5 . CASSWGSTNYGYTF
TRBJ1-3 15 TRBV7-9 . CASSPASVAGDTIYF
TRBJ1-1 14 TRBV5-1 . CASSSERLVTEAFF
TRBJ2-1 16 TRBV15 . CATRGGGITSYNEQFF
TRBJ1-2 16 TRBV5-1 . CASSLPTSARYYGYTF
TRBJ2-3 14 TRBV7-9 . CASSLGAAGDTQYF
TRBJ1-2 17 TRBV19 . CASSSSSQEILNYGYTF